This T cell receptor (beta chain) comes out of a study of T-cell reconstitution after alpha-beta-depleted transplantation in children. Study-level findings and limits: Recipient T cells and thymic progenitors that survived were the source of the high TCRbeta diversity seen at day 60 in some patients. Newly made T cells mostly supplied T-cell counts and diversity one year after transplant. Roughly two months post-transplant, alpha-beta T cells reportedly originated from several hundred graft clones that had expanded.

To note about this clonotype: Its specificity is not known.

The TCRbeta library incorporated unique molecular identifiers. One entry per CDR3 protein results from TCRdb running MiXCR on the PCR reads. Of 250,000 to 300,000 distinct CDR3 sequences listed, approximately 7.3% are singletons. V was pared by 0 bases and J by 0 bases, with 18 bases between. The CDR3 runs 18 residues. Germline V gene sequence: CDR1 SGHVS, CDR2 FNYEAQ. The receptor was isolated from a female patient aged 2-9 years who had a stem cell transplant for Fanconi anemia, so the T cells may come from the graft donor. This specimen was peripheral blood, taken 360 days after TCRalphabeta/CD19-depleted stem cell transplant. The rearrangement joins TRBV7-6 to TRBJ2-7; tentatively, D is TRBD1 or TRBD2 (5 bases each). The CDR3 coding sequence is TGTGCCAGCAGCTTAGCAAAGAGTCGGGGCCGTAGCTCCTACGAGCAGTACGTC. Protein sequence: CASSLAKSRGRSSYEQYV.